The rows below give T cell receptor beta chains drawn from one sample of a study of cytomegalovirus exposure and HLA in healthy donors. Sequencing used immunoSEQ multiplex PCR; TCRdb keeps in-frame clones, though not all of them. The repertoire holds roughly 100,000 clones, roughly 80% seen once, with 10% in the top ten. Source material: PBMCs. These receptors were obtained from a human donor in good health. The CDR3 runs from the conserved cysteine through the conserved F or W. A D gene is named only where the DNA matches it firmly. A row's size may be missing; if present it is once, few, many or a size class.

V	D	J	size	CDR3	DNA
TRBV5-6	TRBD1	TRBJ1-4	few	CASSLLAGGIEKLFF	TGTGCCAGCAGCTTGTTGGCAGGGGGTATTGAAAAACTGTTTTTT
TRBV6-1	TRBD1	TRBJ2-7	NA	CASSGGRDRVTYEQYF	TGTGCCAGCAGTGGGGGAAGGGACAGGGTAACCTACGAGCAGTACTTC
TRBV19	NA	TRBJ1-1	NA	CASSSRAVTEAFF	TGTGCCAGTAGTTCCAGGGCGGTCACTGAAGCTTTCTTT
TRBV4-2	TRBD1	TRBJ1-2	NA	CASSRGQGSYGYTF	TGTGCCAGCAGCCGGGGACAGGGTAGTTATGGCTACACCTTC
TRBV25-1	TRBD1	TRBJ1-2	few	CASSDFPQGGSSYGYTF	TGTGCCAGCAGTGATTTCCCCCAGGGGGGATCAAGCTATGGCTACACCTTC
TRBV27	TRBD2	TRBJ2-2	NA	CASSQAGGRTGELFF	TGTGCCAGCAGTCAAGCGGGAGGGCGAACCGGGGAGCTGTTTTTT
TRBV6-1	NA	TRBJ1-3	NA	CASSVQVSGTIYF	TGTGCCAGCAGTGTACAGGTTTCAGGCACCATATATTTT
TRBV7-9	TRBD2	TRBJ2-3	NA	CASSFLTGRGADTQYF	TGTGCCAGCAGCTTTTTGACCGGGAGGGGTGCAGATACGCAGTATTTT
TRBV7-8	NA	TRBJ2-7	NA	CASSLVSGGNYEQYF	TGTGCCAGCAGCTTAGTGTCAGGGGGGAACTACGAGCAGTACTTC
TRBV5-1	NA	TRBJ2-3	NA	CASSPGAVSDTQYF	TGCGCCAGCAGCCCGGGTGCGGTCTCAGATACGCAGTATTTT
TRBV9	TRBD1	TRBJ2-7	once	CASSVGDRAYEQYF	TGTGCCAGCAGCGTAGGAGACAGGGCCTACGAGCAGTACTTC
TRBV19	NA	TRBJ1-2	NA	CASSIPGVGGYTF	TGTGCCAGTAGTATCCCAGGGGTCGGTGGCTACACCTTC
TRBV9	NA	TRBJ1-4	NA	CASSPRGGEKLFF	TGTGCCAGCAGCCCCCGCGGGGGAGAAAAACTGTTTTTT
TRBV6-5	TRBD1	TRBJ1-2	once	CASSYSTGRGYTF	TGTGCCAGCAGTTACTCGACAGGGCGCGGCTACACCTTC
TRBV25-1	NA	TRBJ1-2	NA	CASRFGQHYGYTF	TGTGCCAGCAGATTTGGACAACACTATGGCTACACCTTC
TRBV7-2	TRBD2	TRBJ2-3	NA	CASSPSGGRTDTQYF	TGTGCCAGCAGTCCTAGCGGGGGGCGCACAGATACGCAGTATTTT
TRBV19	TRBD2	TRBJ2-7	NA	CASSTETSGSYGQYF	TGTGCCAGTAGTACAGAGACTAGCGGCTCCTACGGGCAGTACTTC
TRBV10-1	TRBD1	TRBJ2-7	NA	CASSESGQAGSNEQYF	TGCGCCAGCAGTGAGTCGGGACAGGCGGGGAGCAACGAGCAGTACTTC
TRBV28	TRBD1	TRBJ1-5	NA	CASSGQGDQPQHF	TGTGCCAGCAGTGGACAGGGTGATCAGCCCCAGCATTTT
TRBV19	NA	TRBJ1-5	NA	CASSIVDPGLINQPQHF	TGTGCCAGTAGTATAGTTGATCCAGGCTTGATCAATCAGCCCCAGCATTTT
TRBV15	NA	TRBJ1-4	NA	CATSRDTGSYRKLFF	TGTGCCACCAGCAGAGATACGGGATCCTATCGAAAACTGTTTTTT
TRBV28	TRBD1	TRBJ1-1	NA	CASSVTGGRKAFF	TGTGCCAGCAGTGTCACAGGGGGCAGGAAAGCTTTCTTT
TRBV7-8	TRBD1	TRBJ1-2	NA	CASSFGTGFPWFYTF	TGTGCCAGCAGCTTTGGGACAGGCTTCCCCTGGTTCTACACCTTC
TRBV5-4	NA	TRBJ1-6	NA	CASSLGQTNNSPLHF	TGTGCCAGCAGCCTAGGACAGACCAATAATTCACCCCTCCACTTT
TRBV7-6	NA	TRBJ2-7	NA	CASSLAMARQIRTYEQYF	TGTGCCAGCAGCTTAGCGATGGCTAGGCAGATCAGAACCTACGAGCAGTACTTC
TRBV28	NA	TRBJ2-3	NA	CASSLGLPDTQYF	TGTGCCAGCAGTTTGGGACTCCCCGATACGCAGTATTTT
TRBV30	NA	TRBJ1-5	NA	CAWSLSGFNQPQHF	TGTGCCTGGAGTTTGTCAGGGTTCAATCAGCCCCAGCATTTT
TRBV7-2	NA	TRBJ1-1	NA	CASSSDRLNTEAFF	TGTGCCAGCAGCAGTGACAGGTTGAACACTGAAGCTTTCTTT
TRBV5-6	TRBD1	TRBJ2-4	NA	CASSLAGTGYNIQYF	TGTGCCAGCAGCTTGGCAGGGACAGGGTACAACATTCAGTACTTC
TRBV10-3	TRBD2	TRBJ2-5	NA	CAISEPAGGQETQYF	TGTGCCATCAGTGAACCGGCGGGAGGACAAGAGACCCAGTACTTC
TRBV4-1	NA	TRBJ2-5	NA	CASSQDAGGETQYF	TGCGCCAGCAGCCAAGACGCAGGGGGGGAGACCCAGTACTTC
TRBV6-1	NA	TRBJ2-1	NA	CASSGFPGSGARNEQFF	TGTGCCAGCAGTGGGTTCCCCGGCAGTGGGGCGAGGAATGAGCAGTTCTTC
TRBV7-2	NA	TRBJ2-5	NA	CASSLAGSQETQYF	TGTGCCAGCAGCTTAGCGGGCAGTCAAGAGACCCAGTACTTC
TRBV28	NA	TRBJ1-1	NA	CASSLGIRGKTEAFF	TGTGCCAGCAGTTTAGGGATTCGGGGAAAAACTGAAGCTTTCTTT
TRBV19	TRBD1	TRBJ2-7	NA	CASSAGTGGDYEQYF	TGTGCCAGTAGTGCTGGGACAGGGGGGGACTACGAGCAGTACTTC
TRBV5-6	NA	TRBJ2-1	NA	CASSFPGVILNEQFF	TGTGCCAGCAGCTTTCCGGGTGTAATCCTAAATGAGCAGTTCTTC
TRBV2	NA	TRBJ1-4	NA	CASITNTGNEKLFF	TGTGCCAGCATCACGAATACAGGGAATGAAAAACTGTTTTTT
TRBV19	NA	TRBJ1-1	NA	CASRTGSEAFF	TGTGCCAGTAGAACGGGTTCCGAGGCTTTCTTT